This record looks at one T cell receptor beta chain sequence and its context. Antigen specificity is unknown. This entry is derived from a study of shared clonotypes between healthy human individuals. Using immunoSEQ multiplex PCR, the repertoire was profiled, and TCRdb retains in-frame clones only, with some absent. The sample yields 950,000 to 1,300,000 clones, more than 65% seen once. The V gene's germline CDR1 is MNHEY and CDR2 SMNVEV (reference sequence). The CDR3 covers 15 residues. V was trimmed by 6 bases and J by 4 bases, leaving 19 bases between them. Study-wide results and caveats: It was observed that roughly 5.5% of naive CD4 clonotypes were shared across a few donors. Rarefaction showed sorted-subset sequencing was incomplete despite large depth. Clonotypes shared by all four sorted-subset donors had higher generation probabilities than non-shared clonotypes.

The rearrangement links TRBV27 to TRBJ2-7, with D perhaps matching TRBD1 (6 bases). This receptor was taken from a man between 18 and 35 years old in good health. The source material was memory CD4+ T cells sorted from blood. Specified subset: CD45RA-negative fraction. The CDR3 spells CASRGTRLGEYEQYF. CDR3 coding DNA: TGTGCCAGCAGGGGGACACGGCTGGGGGAATACGAGCAGTACTTC.